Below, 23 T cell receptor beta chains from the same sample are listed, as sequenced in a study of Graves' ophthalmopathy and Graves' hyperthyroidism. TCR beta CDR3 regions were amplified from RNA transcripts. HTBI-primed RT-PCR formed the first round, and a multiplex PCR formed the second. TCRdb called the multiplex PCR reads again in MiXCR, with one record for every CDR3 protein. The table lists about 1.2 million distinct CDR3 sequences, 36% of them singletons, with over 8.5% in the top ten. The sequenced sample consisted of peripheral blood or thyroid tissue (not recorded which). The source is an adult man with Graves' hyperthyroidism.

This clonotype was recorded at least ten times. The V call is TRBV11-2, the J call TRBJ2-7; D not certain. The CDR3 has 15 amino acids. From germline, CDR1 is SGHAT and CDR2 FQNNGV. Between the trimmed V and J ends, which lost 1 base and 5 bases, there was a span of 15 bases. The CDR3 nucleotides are TGTGCCAGCAGCTTAGTTTGGGGAATTTCTGACGAGCAGTACTTC. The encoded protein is CASSLVWGISDEQYF.

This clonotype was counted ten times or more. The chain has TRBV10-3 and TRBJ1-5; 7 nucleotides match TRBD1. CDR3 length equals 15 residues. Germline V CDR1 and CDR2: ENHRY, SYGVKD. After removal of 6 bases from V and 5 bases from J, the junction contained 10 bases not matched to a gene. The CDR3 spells CAIRPGTENYQPQHF. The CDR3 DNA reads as TGTGCCATCAGACCCGGGACAGAAAATTATCAGCCCCAGCATTTT.

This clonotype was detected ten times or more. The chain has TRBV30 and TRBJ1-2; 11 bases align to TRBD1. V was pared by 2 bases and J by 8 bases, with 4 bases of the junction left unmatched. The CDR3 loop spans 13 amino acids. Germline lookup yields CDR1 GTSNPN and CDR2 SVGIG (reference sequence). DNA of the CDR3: TGTGCCTGGAGTAGGACAGGGGGCGACGGCTACACCTTC. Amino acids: CAWSRTGGDGYTF.

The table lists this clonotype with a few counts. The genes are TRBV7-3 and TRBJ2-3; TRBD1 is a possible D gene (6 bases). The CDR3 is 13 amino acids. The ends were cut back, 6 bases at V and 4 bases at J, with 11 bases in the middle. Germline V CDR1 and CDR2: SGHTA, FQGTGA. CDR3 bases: TGTGCCAGCAGGCCCCCAGGGGCAGATACGCAGTATTTT. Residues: CASRPPGADTQYF.

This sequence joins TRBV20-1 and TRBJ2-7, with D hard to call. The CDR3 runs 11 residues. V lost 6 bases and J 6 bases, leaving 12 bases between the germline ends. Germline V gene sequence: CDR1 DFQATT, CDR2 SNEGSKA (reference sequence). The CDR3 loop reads CSAPDGCEQYF. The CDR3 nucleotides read TGCAGTGCACCGGACGGATGCGAGCAGTACTTC.

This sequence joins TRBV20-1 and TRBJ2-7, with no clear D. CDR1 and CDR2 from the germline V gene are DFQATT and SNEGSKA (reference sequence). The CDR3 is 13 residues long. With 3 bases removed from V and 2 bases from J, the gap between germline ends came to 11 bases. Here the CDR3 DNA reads TGCAGTGCTAGCGCCGGCAGCGCCTACGAGCAGTACTTC. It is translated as CSASAGSAYEQYF.

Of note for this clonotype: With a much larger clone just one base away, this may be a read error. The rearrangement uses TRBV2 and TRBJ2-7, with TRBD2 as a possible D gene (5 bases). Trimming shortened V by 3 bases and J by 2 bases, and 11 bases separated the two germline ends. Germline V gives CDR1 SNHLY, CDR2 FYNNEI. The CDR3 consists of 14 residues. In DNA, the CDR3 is TGTGCCAGCAGTGATCGAGGGCTACCCTACGAGCAGTACTTC. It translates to CASSDRGLPYEQYF.

This CDR3 reads CASSLFSAGQQETQYF. CDR3 DNA sequence: TGTGCCAGCAGCTTATTTAGCGCGGGACAGCAAGAGACCCAGTACTTC. This sequence joins TRBV7-2 and TRBJ2-5; a weak D match, TRBD1 (7 bases). The CDR3 covers 16 residues. Germline V gene lookup returns CDR1 SGHTA and CDR2 FQGNSA. V lost 2 bases and J 2 bases, leaving 15 bases between the germline ends. Full variable domain (missing parts from reference TRBV7-2 and TRBJ2-5): GAGVSQSPSNKVTEKGKDVELRCDPISGHTALYWYRQSLGQGLEFLIYFQGNSAPDKSGLPSDRFSAERTGGSVSTLTIQRTQQEDSAVYLCASSLFSAGQQETQYFGPGTRLLVL.

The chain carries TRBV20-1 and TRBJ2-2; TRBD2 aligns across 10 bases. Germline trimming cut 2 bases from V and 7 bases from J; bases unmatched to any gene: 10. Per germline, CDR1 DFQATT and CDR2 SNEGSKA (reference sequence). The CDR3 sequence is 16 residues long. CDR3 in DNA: TGCAGTGCTAGACGTCGGCTAGCGGGAGTTGGCGGGGAGCTGTTTTTT. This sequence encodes CSARRRLAGVGGELFF.

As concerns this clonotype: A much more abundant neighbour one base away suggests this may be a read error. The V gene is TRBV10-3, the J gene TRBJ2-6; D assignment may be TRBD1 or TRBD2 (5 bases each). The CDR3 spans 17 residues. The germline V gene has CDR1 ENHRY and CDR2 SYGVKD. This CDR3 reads CASSSSGTDPGANVLTF. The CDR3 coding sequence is TGTGCCAGCAGTTCTTCCGGGACGGACCCTGGGGCCAACGTCCTGACTTTC.

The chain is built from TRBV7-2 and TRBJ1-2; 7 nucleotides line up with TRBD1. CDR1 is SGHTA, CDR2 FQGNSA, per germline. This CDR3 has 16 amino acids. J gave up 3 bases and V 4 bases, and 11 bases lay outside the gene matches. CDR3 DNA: TGTGCCAGCAGCTATGATGCGACAGGGTTGCACTATGGCTACACCTTC. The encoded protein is CASSYDATGLHYGYTF.

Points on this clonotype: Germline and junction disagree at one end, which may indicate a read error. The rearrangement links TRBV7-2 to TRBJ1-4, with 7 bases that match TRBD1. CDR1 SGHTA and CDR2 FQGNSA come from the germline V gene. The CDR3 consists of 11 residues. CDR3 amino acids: CASSLDGRGGF. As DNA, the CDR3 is TGTGCCAGCAGCTTAGATGGCAGGGGGGGGTTT.

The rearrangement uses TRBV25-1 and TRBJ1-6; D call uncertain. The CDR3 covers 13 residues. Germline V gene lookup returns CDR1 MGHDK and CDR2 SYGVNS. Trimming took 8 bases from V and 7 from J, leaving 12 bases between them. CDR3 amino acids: CASYRPINSPLHF. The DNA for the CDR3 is TGTGCCAGCTATCGACCGATAAATTCACCCCTCCACTTT.

The CDR3: CASSPPGHSISYGYTF. CDR3 bases: TGTGCCAGCAGTCCTCCGGGACACTCTATTAGCTATGGCTACACCTTC. The rearrangement links TRBV12-3 or TRBV12-4 to TRBJ1-2, with D possibly matching TRBD1 (6 bases). V was shortened by 5 bases and J by 4 bases, with 20 bases between the two germline ends. The CDR3 loop spans 16 amino acids.

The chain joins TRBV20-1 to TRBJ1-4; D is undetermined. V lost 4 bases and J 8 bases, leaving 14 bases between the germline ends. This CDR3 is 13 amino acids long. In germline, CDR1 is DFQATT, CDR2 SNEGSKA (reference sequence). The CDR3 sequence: CSANDPLGEKLFF. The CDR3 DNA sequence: TGCAGTGCTAACGACCCTCTGGGGGAAAAACTGTTTTTT.

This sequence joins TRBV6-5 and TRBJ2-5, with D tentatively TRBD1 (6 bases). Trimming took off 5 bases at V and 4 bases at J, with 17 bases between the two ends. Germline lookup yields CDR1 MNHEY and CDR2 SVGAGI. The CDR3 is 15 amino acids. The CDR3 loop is CASSRPGVVGETQYF. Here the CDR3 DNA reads TGTGCCAGCAGTCGACCAGGGGTGGTGGGAGAGACCCAGTACTTC.

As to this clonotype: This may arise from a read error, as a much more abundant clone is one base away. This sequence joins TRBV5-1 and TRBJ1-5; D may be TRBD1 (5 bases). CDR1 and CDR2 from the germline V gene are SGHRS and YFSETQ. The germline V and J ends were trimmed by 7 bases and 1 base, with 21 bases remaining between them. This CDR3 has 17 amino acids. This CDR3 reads CASASGVGEVSNQPQHF. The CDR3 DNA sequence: TGCGCCAGCGCTAGCGGGGTAGGGGAGGTGAGCAATCAGCCCCAGCATTTT.

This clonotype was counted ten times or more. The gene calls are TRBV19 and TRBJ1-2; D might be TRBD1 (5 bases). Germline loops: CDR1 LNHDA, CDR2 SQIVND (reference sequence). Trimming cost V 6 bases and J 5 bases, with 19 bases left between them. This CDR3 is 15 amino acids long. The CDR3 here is CASRRDVSGLYGYTF. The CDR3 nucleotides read TGTGCCAGTAGGAGGGACGTGAGTGGGCTGTATGGCTACACCTTC.

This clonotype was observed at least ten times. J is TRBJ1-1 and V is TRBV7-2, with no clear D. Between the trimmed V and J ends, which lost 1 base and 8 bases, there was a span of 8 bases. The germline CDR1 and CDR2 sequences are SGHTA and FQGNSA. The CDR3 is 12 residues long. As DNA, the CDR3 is TGTGCCAGCAGCTTAGAGCGCCGAGAAGCTTTCTTT. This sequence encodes CASSLERREAFF.

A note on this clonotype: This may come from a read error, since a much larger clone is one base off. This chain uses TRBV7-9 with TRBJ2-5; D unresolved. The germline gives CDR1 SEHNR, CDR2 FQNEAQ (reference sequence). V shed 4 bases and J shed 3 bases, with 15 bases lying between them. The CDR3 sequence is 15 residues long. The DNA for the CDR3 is TGTGCCAGCAGCTCAGCGCTACTGAGGAAAGAGACCCAGTACTTC. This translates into CASSSALLRKETQYF.

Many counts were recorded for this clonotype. CDR3 bases: TGTGCCACCAGTGACGACAGGGCCTCCGAGGAAAAACTGTTTTTT. Protein: CATSDDRASEEKLFF. The J gene is TRBJ1-4, the V gene TRBV24-1; the match to TRBD1 covers 7 bases. CDR3 size: 15 residues. The J segment lost 8 bases and the V segment lost 4 bases, leaving 9 bases of the junction unmatched. Germline V gene data show CDR1 as KGHDR and CDR2 as SFDVKD.

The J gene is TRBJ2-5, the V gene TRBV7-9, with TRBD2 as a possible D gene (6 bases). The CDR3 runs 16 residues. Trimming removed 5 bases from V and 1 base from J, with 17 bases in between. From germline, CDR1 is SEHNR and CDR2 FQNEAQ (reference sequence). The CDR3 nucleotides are TGTGCCAGCAGCCAGACCCCGACTAGTATCCAAGAGACCCAGTACTTC. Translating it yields CASSQTPTSIQETQYF.

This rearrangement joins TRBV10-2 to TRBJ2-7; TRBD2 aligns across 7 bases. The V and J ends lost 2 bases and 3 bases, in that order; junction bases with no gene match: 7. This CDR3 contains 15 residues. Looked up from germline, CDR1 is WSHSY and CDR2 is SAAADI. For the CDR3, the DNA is TGCGCCAGCAGTGAGGACGGCGGGACTATCTACGAGCAGTACTTC. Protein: CASSEDGGTIYEQYF.